This T cell receptor beta chain is from a study of blood T cell repertoires in COVID-19 (TCRdb year 2020). In the study overall: Samples from collaborators originated in the United States, Italy and Spain and spanned both the acute and convalescent phases of COVID-19. The samples were drawn from two sources: the first 160 participants of the ongoing ImmuneRACE study, and 950 to 1,500 subjects contributed by 6 global collaborators. The sample metadata nearly always contained a de-identified subject ID, COVID-19 status, age in years and sex. The dataset comprised deeply sampled blood TCRbeta repertoires from subjects exposed to, actively infected with, or recovered from COVID-19. The prospective study material was composed of cDNA or gDNA derived from T cells, B-cell-depleted T cells, or PBMCs. A freely available public database, intended as a resource for researchers studying the immune response to SARS-CoV-2, is where the repertoires were released. Where available, HLA class I and class II types were obtained from metadata supplied by the sample provider rather than from assay-based typing.

Another Seattle source contributed samples from volunteer blood donors who had recovered from COVID-19. Collaborating institutions collected whole blood in K2EDTA tubes following their own protocols. Collaborator samples were shipped for TCRbeta analysis as frozen whole blood, isolated PBMCs, or DNA extracted from either sample type. The immunoSEQ Assay, a bias-controlled multiplex PCR, was used to amplify TCRbeta CDR3 regions from genomic DNA. As for how the authors treated the data: Nucleated cell counts per sample were estimated from amplification of reference gene primers within the assay. To quantify the absolute abundance of each unique TCRbeta CDR3 rearrangement, sequence reads were collapsed and filtered. For each sample, productive Simpson clonality was calculated as the square root of Simpson's diversity index across productive rearrangements. Here the immuneACCESS table is served through TCRdb, limited to in-frame sequences with V and J called. Missing clones are a known gap in these copies; in checked studies unresolved V genes cover under half, and the rest lacks a known reason. V and J calls and clone size are copied from that table; D and trimming were computed from the DNA. The sample table lists approximately 200,000 clones, 80% to 90% of them with a count of one. Jointly, the top ten make up approximately 6.2% of the sample.

Findings and caveats that apply to the study as a whole: The quantity of clinical and demographic metadata differed by source and by participant and was supplied without curation.

The table lists this clone with a count of one. This receptor's antigen is unknown. Base qualities are not at hand, and no much larger clone is one base apart. Material for sequencing was peripheral blood. The TCR comes from a man aged 60 to 75 who had recovered from COVID-19.

The CDR3 protein: CASSLLGGSTDTQYF. The nucleotide sequence reads as follows: TGTGCCAGCAGCTTGTTGGGAGGGAGCACAGATACGCAGTATTTT. Rearrangement joined TRBV21-1 to TRBJ2-3; TRBD2 reflects the table's D call only, with no check against the DNA. TRBV21-1 is assigned pseudogene status. From the cysteine through the phenylalanine, the CDR3 covers 15 amino acids. Only the CDR3 DNA stays, 45 bases, in frame from base 1.